These 29 T cell receptor beta chains came from one sample sequenced in a study of cytotoxic CD8 clonotypes in ibrutinib-treated CLL. The repertoire was sequenced with immunoSEQ multiplex PCR; TCRdb's copy has only in-frame clones and lacks some. There are 40,000 to 60,000 clones in the sample; 45% to 55% occur only once, and 32% lies in the top ten. The sample here was PBMCs, taken after 12 months of ibrutinib treatment. These receptors came from a human donor with chronic lymphocytic leukemia.

The rearrangement uses TRBV19 and TRBJ2-5; tentatively, D is TRBD2 (6 bases). The CDR3 loop spans 12 amino acids. V dropped 10 bases and J dropped 6 bases, with 15 bases sitting between them. Germline V gene lookup returns CDR1 LNHDA and CDR2 SQIVND (reference sequence). CDR3 loop: CATGGLGKTQYF. The CDR3 DNA is TGTGCCACTGGAGGGCTAGGGAAGACCCAGTACTTC.

This rearrangement joins TRBV30 to TRBJ1-2, with D possibly being TRBD1 (6 bases). V was clipped by 2 bases and J by 7 bases, with 11 bases between them. CDR1 is GTSNPN and CDR2 is SVGIG in the germline V gene (reference sequence). This CDR3 contains 12 residues. DNA of the CDR3: TGTGCCTGGAGTCCAAACAGGGTTGGCTACACCTTC. Amino acids: CAWSPNRVGYTF.

This clone was counted only a few times. This rearrangement joins TRBV9 to TRBJ2-3; D uncertain. Trimming shortened V by 4 bases and J by 5 bases, and 14 bases separated the two germline ends. The CDR3 runs 14 residues. Germline CDR1 SGDLS, CDR2 YYNGEE. The CDR3 DNA follows: TGTGCCAGCAGCATAACCTTAGTAGGAGATACGCAGTATTTT. Translated: CASSITLVGDTQYF.

The V call is TRBV18, the J call TRBJ1-3; D perhaps matches TRBD1 (5 bases). The germline V and J ends were trimmed by 6 bases and 4 bases, with 19 bases remaining between them. The germline V gene encodes CDR1 KGHSH and CDR2 LQKENI. This CDR3 comprises 16 residues. The CDR3 DNA is TGTGCCAGCTCGCCGGGACGGCCTGCGGGAGGAAACACCATATATTTT. It translates to CASSPGRPAGGNTIYF.

This clone was detected many times. The chain couples TRBV28 to TRBJ1-6, with D possibly matching TRBD1 (5 bases). This CDR3 has 15 residues. Germline values: CDR1 MDHEN, CDR2 SYDVKM. V was cut by 2 bases and J by 13 bases, with 18 bases left in between. CDR3 DNA sequence: TGTGCCAGCAGTTTACCTAGACAGCCTAGGTCGCCCCTCCACTTT. Encoded protein: CASSLPRQPRSPLHF.

The rearrangement joins TRBV27 to TRBJ1-5, with a possible D match to TRBD1 (6 bases). Per germline, CDR1 MNHEY and CDR2 SMNVEV (reference sequence). The CDR3 covers 14 residues. V gave up 5 bases and J gave up 4 bases, with 12 bases separating them. The CDR3 protein is CASSRKGQNQPQHF. In nucleotides, the CDR3 is TGTGCCAGCAGTAGGAAGGGACAAAATCAGCCCCAGCATTTT.

Ten or more counts support this clone. The rearrangement links TRBV28 to TRBJ2-1, with D unclear. Between the trimmed V and J ends, which lost 2 bases and 8 bases, there was a span of 13 bases. CDR3 length: 14 amino acids. Germline values: CDR1 MDHEN, CDR2 SYDVKM. Here the CDR3 DNA reads TGTGCCAGCAGTTTACTTGCAGGTTTCGATGAGCAGTTCTTC. Residues: CASSLLAGFDEQFF.

The genes are TRBV19 and TRBJ2-5; 12 bases align to TRBD2. There are 16 residues in the CDR3. Germline V gene sequence: CDR1 LNHDA, CDR2 SQIVND (reference sequence). After removal of 4 bases from V and 5 bases from J, the junction contained 8 bases not matched to a gene. The CDR3 here is CASSTRLAGDGETQYF. Written as DNA, the CDR3 is TGTGCCAGTAGTACCCGACTAGCGGGAGACGGGGAGACCCAGTACTTC.

This clone came up a few times. The chain couples TRBV18 to TRBJ1-1, with TRBD1 matching 8 bases. The germline CDR1 and CDR2 sequences are KGHSH and LQKENI. Germline trimming cut 3 bases from V and 1 base from J; bases unmatched to any gene: 1. The CDR3 is 14 amino acids. The CDR3 coding sequence is TGTGCCAGCTCACCCGGGACAGGGAACACTGAAGCTTTCTTT. Amino acids: CASSPGTGNTEAFF.

The rearrangement joins TRBV28 to TRBJ2-1, with D unclear. The V gene's germline CDR1 is MDHEN and CDR2 SYDVKM. The CDR3 has 13 amino acids. The V and J ends lost 5 bases and 9 bases respectively, with 14 bases between them. CDR3 sequence reads: CASSMPPLGEQFF. The CDR3 DNA is TGTGCCAGCAGTATGCCACCCCTGGGTGAGCAGTTCTTC.

J is TRBJ1-2 and V is TRBV19; TRBD1 matches 8 bases. Unmatched junction bases numbered 11, after V lost 10 bases and J lost 7 bases. CDR1 is LNHDA, CDR2 SQIVND, per germline (reference sequence). The CDR3 has 13 amino acids. The CDR3 nucleotides read TGTGCCACCATACGGGGCAGGGGGCTTGGCTACACCTTC. Protein product: CATIRGRGLGYTF.

A remark on this clone: Other nucleotide sequences in the sample specify the same CDR3. The V call is TRBV20-1, the J call TRBJ2-5, with 7 nucleotides matching TRBD2. Germline V gene lookup returns CDR1 DFQATT and CDR2 SNEGSKA (reference sequence). The CDR3 contains 11 residues. DNA for the CDR3: TGCAGGGGGATAGCGGGTGAGACCCAGTACTTC. Translated, it gives CRGIAGETQYF.

This clone was counted only a few times. The rearrangement uses TRBV29-1 and TRBJ1-1; D is unresolved. Germline V gene data show CDR1 as SQVTM and CDR2 as ANQGSEA. The CDR3 runs to 12 residues. V lost 4 bases, J lost 4 bases, and 10 bases lay in between. The CDR3 region is CSVVDIGTEAFF. The CDR3 bases are TGCAGCGTTGTAGATATTGGCACTGAAGCTTTCTTT. Full variable domain (outside the CDR3, taken from reference TRBV29-1 and TRBJ1-1): SAVISQKPSRDICQRGTSLTIQCQVDSQVTMMFWYRQQPGQSLTLIATANQGSEATYESGFVIDKFPISRPNLTFSTLTVSNMSPEDSSIYLCSVVDIGTEAFFGQGTRLTVV.

In its sample, this clone was seen many times. J is TRBJ2-1 and V is TRBV11-1; 7 bases align to TRBD2. The CDR3 contains 14 residues. J gave up 6 bases and V 5 bases, and 7 bases lay outside the gene matches. The germline CDR1 and CDR2 sequences are SGHAT and FQDESV (reference sequence). CDR3 DNA: TGTGCCAGCAGCCGGACTAGTTCTGCCAATGAGCAGTTCTTC. Its translation: CASSRTSSANEQFF.

A single count supports this clone. The chain has TRBV19 and TRBJ1-2, with no clear D. Trimming shortened V by 3 bases and J by 5 bases, and 10 bases separated the two germline ends. From germline, CDR1 is LNHDA and CDR2 SQIVND (reference sequence). The CDR3 has 13 residues. This CDR3 is CASSMARTYGYTF. CDR3 DNA sequence: TGTGCCAGTAGTATGGCCCGGACGTATGGCTACACCTTC.

The rearrangement joins TRBV5-1 to TRBJ1-1; no clear D. V lost 5 bases to trimming and J lost 2 bases, with 19 bases between them. CDR1 and CDR2 from the germline V gene are SGHRS and YFSETQ. The CDR3 runs to 16 residues. CDR3 DNA sequence: TGCGCCAGCAGTACTATACGGCCGGTGGGAAACACTGAAGCTTTCTTT. Its translation is CASSTIRPVGNTEAFF.

This rearrangement joins TRBV4-1 to TRBJ2-1, with TRBD2 matching 10 bases. This CDR3 has 17 amino acids. The V segment lost 3 bases and the J segment 2 bases; nucleotides outside the gene matches: 7. Looked up from germline, CDR1 is MGHRA and CDR2 is YSYEKL. As DNA, the CDR3 is TGCGCCAGCAGCCATTTTGGAGCGGGAGGGGCCTACAATGAGCAGTTCTTC. It codes for CASSHFGAGGAYNEQFF.

There are a few counts of this clone. The rearrangement links TRBV7-3 to TRBJ2-7, with a possible D match to TRBD2 (5 bases). Between the trimmed V and J ends, which lost 4 bases and 7 bases, there was a span of 14 bases. From germline, CDR1 is SGHTA and CDR2 FQGTGA. This CDR3 is 13 amino acids long. The CDR3 bases are TGTGCCAGCAGCTCTACACCGGGAAGAGAGCAGTACTTC. Translation: CASSSTPGREQYF.

By share, this clone counts as medium-sized. The chain joins TRBV19 to TRBJ1-5; possibly TRBD1 for D (6 bases). Germline-derived CDR1 and CDR2 are LNHDA and SQIVND (reference sequence). The CDR3 loop spans 14 amino acids. V was trimmed by 6 bases and J by 1 base, leaving 10 bases between them. The CDR3 spells CASSTGTSNQPQHF. In nucleotides, the CDR3 is TGTGCCAGTAGCACTGGGACAAGCAATCAGCCCCAGCATTTT. Combining the CDR3 with reference TRBV19 and TRBJ1-5 gives the whole variable domain DGGITQSPKYLFRKEGQNVTLSCEQNLNHDAMYWYRQDPGQGLRLIYYSQIVNDFQKGDIAEGYSVSREKKESFPLTVTSAQKNPTAFYLCASSTGTSNQPQHFGDGTRLSIL.

The rearrangement links TRBV7-2 to TRBJ2-1, with 8 bases identical to TRBD2. V shed 3 bases, J shed 2 bases, and the junction held 9 bases outside the gene matches. Germline assignment: CDR1 SGHTA and CDR2 FQGNSA. This CDR3 comprises 17 residues. This CDR3 is CASSLGGRSNPYNEQFF. CDR3 bases: TGTGCCAGCAGCTTGGGCGGGAGGTCCAATCCCTACAATGAGCAGTTCTTC.

The J gene is TRBJ1-1, the V gene TRBV6-1, with D perhaps TRBD1 (6 bases). Germline V gene data show CDR1 as MNHNS and CDR2 as SASEGT. The V end lost 8 bases, the J end lost 1 base, and 17 bases lay between the germline ends. There are 15 residues in the CDR3. CDR3 residues: CASPRGQGRNTEAFF. In nucleotides, the CDR3 is TGTGCCAGCCCTCGGGGGCAGGGGCGGAACACTGAAGCTTTCTTT.

This clone turned up a few times. The chain uses TRBV5-8 and TRBJ2-7; 9 nucleotides align to TRBD1. The germline V gene has CDR1 SGHTS and CDR2 YDEGEE. The CDR3 consists of 14 residues. The trim removed 6 bases at V and 5 bases at J, leaving 9 bases unmatched. The CDR3 sequence: CASIIGTGSHEQYF. The CDR3 DNA reads TGTGCCAGCATCATCGGGACAGGGAGTCACGAGCAGTACTTC.

The gene calls are TRBV7-8 and TRBJ1-4; a weak D match, TRBD1 (5 bases). This CDR3 region has 18 residues. Germline lookup yields CDR1 SGHVS and CDR2 FQNEAQ. Trimming stripped 5 bases from V and 3 bases from J, with 22 bases between. This CDR3 is CASSTAGSRPGANEKLFF. The CDR3 bases are TGTGCCAGCAGCACGGCAGGGTCACGACCGGGGGCTAATGAAAAACTGTTTTTT.

This clone came up a few times. This rearrangement joins TRBV4-1 to TRBJ1-5; D unresolved. The CDR3 is 13 amino acids. CDR1 MGHRA and CDR2 YSYEKL come from the germline V gene. Trimming removed 0 bases at V and 5 bases at J, with 5 bases between. CDR3 DNA: TGCGCCAGCAGCCAAGACAGATATCAGCCCCAGCATTTT. Translation: CASSQDRYQPQHF.

CDR3 residues: CSARGWTQYF. CDR3 coding DNA: TGCAGTGCTAGAGGTTGGACGCAGTATTTT. V gene TRBV20-1 combines with J gene TRBJ2-3; D call uncertain. Germline V CDR1 and CDR2: DFQATT, SNEGSKA (reference sequence). V gave up 1 base and J gave up 9 bases, with 5 bases separating them. The CDR3 has 10 amino acids.

The chain is built from TRBV18 and TRBJ2-7; 7 nucleotides agree with TRBD1. Trimming took 5 bases from V and 4 from J; bases not matched to a gene: 8. CDR1 KGHSH and CDR2 LQKENI come from the germline V gene. This CDR3 is built from 14 residues. CDR3 sequence reads: CASSSSQGEYEQYF. CDR3 bases: TGTGCCAGCTCATCTTCCCAGGGGGAATACGAGCAGTACTTC.

The V call is TRBV10-3, the J call TRBJ1-1; no definite D call. CDR3 length: 14 residues. V dropped 0 bases and J dropped 3 bases, with 8 bases sitting between them. In germline, CDR1 is ENHRY, CDR2 SYGVKD. The CDR3 reads CAISESNGDTEAFF. Written as DNA, the CDR3 is TGTGCCATCAGTGAGTCGAACGGAGACACTGAAGCTTTCTTT.

The chain carries TRBV6-5 and TRBJ2-2; 11 nucleotides agree with TRBD2. V was pared by 3 bases and J by 6 bases, with 6 bases of the junction left unmatched. Germline V CDR1 and CDR2: MNHEY, SVGAGI. This CDR3 region has 16 residues. CDR3 nucleotides: TGTGCCAGCAGTTATCGGGTAGCGGGAGGGCCCGGGGAGCTGTTTTTT. As protein: CASSYRVAGGPGELFF.

This clone occurred a few times. The chain couples TRBV4-1 to TRBJ1-4; D ambiguous. Germline V gene sequence: CDR1 MGHRA, CDR2 YSYEKL. V lost 0 bases to trimming and J lost 2 bases, with 7 bases between them. This CDR3 region has 15 residues. This CDR3 reads CASSQDKSTNEKLFF. CDR3 DNA: TGCGCCAGCAGCCAAGATAAATCGACTAATGAAAAACTGTTTTTT.